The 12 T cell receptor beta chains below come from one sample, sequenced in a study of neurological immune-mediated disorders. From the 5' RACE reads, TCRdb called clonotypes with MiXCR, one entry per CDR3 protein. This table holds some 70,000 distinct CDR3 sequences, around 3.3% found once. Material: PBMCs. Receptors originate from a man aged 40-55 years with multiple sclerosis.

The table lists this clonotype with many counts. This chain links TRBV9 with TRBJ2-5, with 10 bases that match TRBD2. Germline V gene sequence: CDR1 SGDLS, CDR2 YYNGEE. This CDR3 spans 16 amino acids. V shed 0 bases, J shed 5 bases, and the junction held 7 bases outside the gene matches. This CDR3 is CASSVASGRGRETQYF. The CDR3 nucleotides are TGTGCCAGCAGCGTAGCAAGCGGGAGGGGGCGGGAGACCCAGTACTTC. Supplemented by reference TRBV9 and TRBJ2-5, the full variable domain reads DSGVTQTPKHLITATGQRVTLRCSPRSGDLSVYWYQQSLDQGLQFLIQYYNGEERAKGNILERFSAQQFPDLHSELNLSSLELGDSALYFCASSVASGRGRETQYFGPGTRLLVL.

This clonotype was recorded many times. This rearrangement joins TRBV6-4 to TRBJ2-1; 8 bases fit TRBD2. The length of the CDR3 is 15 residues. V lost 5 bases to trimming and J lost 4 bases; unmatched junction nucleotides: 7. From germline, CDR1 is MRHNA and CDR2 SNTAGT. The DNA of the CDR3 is TGTGCCAGCAGTCCGACTAGCGAGTATTACAATGAGCAGTTCTTC. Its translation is CASSPTSEYYNEQFF.

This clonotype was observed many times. The CDR3 bases are TGCGCCAGCAGCTTTGTCCCAGGGGGTAACACTGAAGCTTTCTTT. Residues: CASSFVPGGNTEAFF. V gene TRBV5-1 combines with J gene TRBJ1-1; 7 bases fit TRBD1. Looked up from germline, CDR1 is SGHRS and CDR2 is YFSETQ. V trimming: 2 bases; J trimming: 2 bases; junction bases outside the gene matches: 6. This CDR3 contains 15 residues.

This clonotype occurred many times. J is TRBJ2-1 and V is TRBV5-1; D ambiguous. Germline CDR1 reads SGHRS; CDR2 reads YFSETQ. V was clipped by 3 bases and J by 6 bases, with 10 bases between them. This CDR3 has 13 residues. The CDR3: CASSSPRVNEQFF. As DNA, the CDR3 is TGCGCCAGCAGCTCCCCAAGGGTCAATGAGCAGTTCTTC.

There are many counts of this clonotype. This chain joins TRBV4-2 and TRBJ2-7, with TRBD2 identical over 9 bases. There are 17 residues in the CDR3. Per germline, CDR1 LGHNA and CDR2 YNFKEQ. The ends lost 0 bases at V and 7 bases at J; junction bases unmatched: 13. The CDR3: CASSQDSRGSGSWEQYF. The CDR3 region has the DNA TGTGCCAGCAGCCAAGATTCAAGGGGTAGCGGGAGTTGGGAGCAGTACTTC.

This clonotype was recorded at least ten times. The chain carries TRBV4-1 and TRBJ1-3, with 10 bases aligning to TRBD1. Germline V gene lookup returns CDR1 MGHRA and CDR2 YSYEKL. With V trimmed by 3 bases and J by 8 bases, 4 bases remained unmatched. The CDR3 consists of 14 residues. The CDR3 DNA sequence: TGCGCCAGCAGCCATAGGGACAGGGGAGACACCATATATTTT. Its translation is CASSHRDRGDTIYF.

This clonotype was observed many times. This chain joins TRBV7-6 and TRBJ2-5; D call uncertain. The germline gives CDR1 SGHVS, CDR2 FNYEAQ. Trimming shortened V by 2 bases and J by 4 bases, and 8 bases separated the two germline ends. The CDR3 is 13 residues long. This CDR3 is CASSLSLGETQYF. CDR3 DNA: TGTGCCAGCAGCTTATCCCTAGGAGAGACCCAGTACTTC.

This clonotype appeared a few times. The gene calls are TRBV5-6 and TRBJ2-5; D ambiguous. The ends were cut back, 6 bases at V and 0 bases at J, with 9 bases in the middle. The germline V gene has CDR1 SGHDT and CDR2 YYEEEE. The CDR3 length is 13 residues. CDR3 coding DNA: TGTGCCAGCACCGTAGGGCACCAAGAGACCCAGTACTTC. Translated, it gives CASTVGHQETQYF.

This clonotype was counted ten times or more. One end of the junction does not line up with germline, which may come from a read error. The CDR3 sequence: CASSPGTPLGNKTQNF. The CDR3 nucleotides are TGCGCCAGCAGCCCCGGGACACCCCTGGGTAATAAGACCCAGAATTTT. The rearrangement joins TRBV4-1 to TRBJ1-5, with a tentative D call TRBD1 (6 bases). The germline gives CDR1 MGHRA, CDR2 YSYEKL. This CDR3 contains 16 residues.

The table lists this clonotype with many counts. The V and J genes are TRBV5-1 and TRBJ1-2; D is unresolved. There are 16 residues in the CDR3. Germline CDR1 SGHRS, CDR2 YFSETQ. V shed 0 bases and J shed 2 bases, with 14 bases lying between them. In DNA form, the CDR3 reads TGCGCCAGCAGCTTGGGACCTCAGGTTTCCAACTATGGCTACACCTTC. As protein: CASSLGPQVSNYGYTF.

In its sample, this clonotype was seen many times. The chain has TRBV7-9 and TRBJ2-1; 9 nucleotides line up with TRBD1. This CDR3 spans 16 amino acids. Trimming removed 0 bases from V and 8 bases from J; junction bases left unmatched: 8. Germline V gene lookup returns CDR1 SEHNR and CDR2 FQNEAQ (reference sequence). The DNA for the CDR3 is TGTGCCAGCAGCTTAGCGGACAGGGGCATTGCGGATGAGCAGTTCTTC. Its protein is CASSLADRGIADEQFF.

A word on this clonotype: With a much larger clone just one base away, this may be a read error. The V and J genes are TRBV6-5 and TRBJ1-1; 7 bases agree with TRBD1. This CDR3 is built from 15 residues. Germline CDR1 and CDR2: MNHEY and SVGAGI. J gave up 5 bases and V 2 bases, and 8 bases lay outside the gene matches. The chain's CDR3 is CASSYQGGMGTEAFF. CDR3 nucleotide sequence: TGTGCCAGCAGTTACCAGGGGGGAATGGGGACTGAAGCTTTCTTT.